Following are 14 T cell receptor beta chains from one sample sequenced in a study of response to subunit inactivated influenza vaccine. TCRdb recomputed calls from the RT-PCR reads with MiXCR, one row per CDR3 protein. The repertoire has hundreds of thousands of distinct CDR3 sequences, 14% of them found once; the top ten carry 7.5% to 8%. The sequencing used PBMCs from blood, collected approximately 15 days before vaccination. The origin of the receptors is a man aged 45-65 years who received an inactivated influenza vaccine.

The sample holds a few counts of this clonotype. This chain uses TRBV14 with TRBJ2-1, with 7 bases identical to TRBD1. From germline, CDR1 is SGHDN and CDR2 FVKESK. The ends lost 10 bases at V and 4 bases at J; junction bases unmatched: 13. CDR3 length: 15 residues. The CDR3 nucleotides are TGTGCCACCAGAGGGGGCAAGGTCAGATACAATGAGCAGTTCTTC. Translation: CATRGGKVRYNEQFF.

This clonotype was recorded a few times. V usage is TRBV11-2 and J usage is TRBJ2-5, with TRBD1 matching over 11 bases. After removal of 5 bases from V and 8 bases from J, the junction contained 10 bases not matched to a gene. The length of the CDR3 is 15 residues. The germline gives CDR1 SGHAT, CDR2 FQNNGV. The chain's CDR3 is CASSKGTGGRSTQYF. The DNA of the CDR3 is TGTGCCAGCAGCAAAGGGACAGGGGGACGGTCTACCCAGTACTTC.

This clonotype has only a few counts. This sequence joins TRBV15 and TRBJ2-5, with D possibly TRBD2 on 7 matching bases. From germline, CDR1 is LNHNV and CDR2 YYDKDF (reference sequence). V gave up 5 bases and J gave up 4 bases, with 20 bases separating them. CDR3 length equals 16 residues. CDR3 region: CATSRGVAGEGETQYF. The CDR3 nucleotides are TGTGCCACCAGCCGAGGGGTGGCAGGGGAGGGAGAGACCCAGTACTTC.

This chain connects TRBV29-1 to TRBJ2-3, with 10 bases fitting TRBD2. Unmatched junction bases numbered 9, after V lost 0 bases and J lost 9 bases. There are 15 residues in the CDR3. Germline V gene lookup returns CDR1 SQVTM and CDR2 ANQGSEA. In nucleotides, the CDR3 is TGCAGCGTTGAAGAAGCGGGGGGGGCCGTGGGCACGCAGTATTTT. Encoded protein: CSVEEAGGAVGTQYF.

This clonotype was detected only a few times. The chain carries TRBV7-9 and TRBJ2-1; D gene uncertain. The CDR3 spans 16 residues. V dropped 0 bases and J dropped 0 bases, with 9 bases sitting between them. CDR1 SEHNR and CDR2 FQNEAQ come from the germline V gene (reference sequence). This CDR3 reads CASSLAVRSSYNEQFF. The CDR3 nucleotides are TGTGCCAGCAGCTTAGCGGTCCGCAGCTCCTACAATGAGCAGTTCTTC.

CDR3 in amino acids: CASSLDRGRDQPQHF. CDR3 DNA: TGCGCCAGCAGCCTAGACAGGGGGCGGGATCAGCCCCAGCATTTT. The J gene is TRBJ1-5, the V gene TRBV4-3; 10 nucleotides align to TRBD1. The CDR3 length is 15 residues. In germline, CDR1 is LGHNA, CDR2 YSLEER. Germline trimming cut 4 bases from V and 5 bases from J; bases unmatched to any gene: 5.

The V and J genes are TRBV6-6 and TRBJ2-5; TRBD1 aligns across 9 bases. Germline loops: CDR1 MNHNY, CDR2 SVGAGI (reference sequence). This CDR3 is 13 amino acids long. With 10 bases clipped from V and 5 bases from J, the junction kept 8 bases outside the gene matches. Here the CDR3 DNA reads TGTGCCATCAGGGACAGGGAGCGGGAGACCCAGTACTTC. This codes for CAIRDRERETQYF.

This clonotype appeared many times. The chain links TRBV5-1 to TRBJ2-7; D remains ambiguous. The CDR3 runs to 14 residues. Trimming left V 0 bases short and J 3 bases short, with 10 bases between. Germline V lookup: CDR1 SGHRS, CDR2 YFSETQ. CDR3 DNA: TGCGCCAGCAGCTTGGATCAGCCTATCTACGAGCAGTACTTC. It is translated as CASSLDQPIYEQYF. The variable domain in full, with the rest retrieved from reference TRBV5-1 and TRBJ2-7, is KAGVTQTPRYLIKTRGQQVTLSCSPISGHRSVSWYQQTPGQGLQFLFEYFSETQRNKGNFPGRFSGRQFSNSRSEMNVSTLELGDSALYLCASSLDQPIYEQYFGPGTRLTVT.

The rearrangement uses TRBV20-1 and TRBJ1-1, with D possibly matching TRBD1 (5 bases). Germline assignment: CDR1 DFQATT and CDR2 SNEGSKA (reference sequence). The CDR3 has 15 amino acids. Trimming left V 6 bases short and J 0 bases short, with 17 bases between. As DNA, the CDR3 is TGCAGTGCGCATGAAACTAGGGGTCTGAACACTGAAGCTTTCTTT. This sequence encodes CSAHETRGLNTEAFF.

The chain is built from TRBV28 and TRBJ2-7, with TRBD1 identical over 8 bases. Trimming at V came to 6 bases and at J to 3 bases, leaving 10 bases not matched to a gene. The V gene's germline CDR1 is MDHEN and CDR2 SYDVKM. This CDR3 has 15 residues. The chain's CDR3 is CASSLGAGGVYEQYF. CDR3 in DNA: TGTGCCAGCAGCCTTGGGGCAGGGGGCGTCTACGAGCAGTACTTC.

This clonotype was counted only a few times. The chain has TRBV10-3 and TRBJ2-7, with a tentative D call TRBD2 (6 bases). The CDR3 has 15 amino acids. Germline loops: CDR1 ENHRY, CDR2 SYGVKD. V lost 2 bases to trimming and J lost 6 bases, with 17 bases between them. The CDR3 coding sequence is TGTGCCATCAGTGAGGGGACTGAGAGGGGACCCGAGCAGTACTTC. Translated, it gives CAISEGTERGPEQYF.

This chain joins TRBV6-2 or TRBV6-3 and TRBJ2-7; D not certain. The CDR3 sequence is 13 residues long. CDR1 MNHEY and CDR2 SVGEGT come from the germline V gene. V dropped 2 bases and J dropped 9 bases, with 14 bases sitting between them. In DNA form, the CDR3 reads TGTGCCAGCAGTTACGGTCTGGGATTCGCGCAGTACTTC. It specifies CASSYGLGFAQYF.

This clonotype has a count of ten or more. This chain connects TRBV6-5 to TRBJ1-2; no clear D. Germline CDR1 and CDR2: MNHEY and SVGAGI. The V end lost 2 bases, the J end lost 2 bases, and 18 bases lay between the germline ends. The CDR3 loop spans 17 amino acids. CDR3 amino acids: CASSYIGQYLANYGYTF. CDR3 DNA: TGTGCCAGCAGTTACATCGGTCAATACCTGGCGAACTATGGCTACACCTTC.

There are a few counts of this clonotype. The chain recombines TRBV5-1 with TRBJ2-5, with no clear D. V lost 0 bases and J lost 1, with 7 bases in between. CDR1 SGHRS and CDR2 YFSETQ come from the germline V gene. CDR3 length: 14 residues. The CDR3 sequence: CASSLVAIQETQYF. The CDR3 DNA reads TGCGCCAGCAGCTTGGTGGCTATCCAAGAGACCCAGTACTTC.